This entry lists 5 T cell receptor beta chains sequenced from one sample in a study of shared clonotypes between healthy human individuals. Sequencing was performed with immunoSEQ multiplex PCR; in TCRdb, only in-frame clones are kept and a portion is missing. This sample carries over a million clones, about 74% of them seen once, and the ten largest clones take about 1.5%. The sample was memory CD4+ T cells sorted from blood. The sample's subset: CD45RA-negative fraction. These receptors all come from a man between 18 and 35 years old in good health.

J is TRBJ1-6 and V is TRBV4-1; D unclear. From germline, CDR1 is MGHRA and CDR2 YSYEKL. V was cut by 1 base and J by 0 bases, with 7 bases left in between. This CDR3 is 16 amino acids long. CDR3 DNA sequence: TGCGCCAGCAGCCAAGGGTGGATCTCCTATAATTCACCCCTCCACTTT. It yields the protein CASSQGWISYNSPLHF.

The chain is built from TRBV7-9 and TRBJ1-4, with TRBD1 as a possible D gene (5 bases). Trimming removed 4 bases from V and 5 bases from J, with 11 bases in between. This CDR3 contains 14 residues. From germline, CDR1 is SEHNR and CDR2 FQNEAQ (reference sequence). This CDR3 is CASSSGAENEKLFF. CDR3 sequence (DNA): TGTGCCAGCAGCTCTGGGGCCGAAAATGAAAAACTGTTTTTT.

The CDR3 loop is CASSSLVHEQFF. CDR3 DNA sequence: TGTGCTAGTAGCTCCTTAGTCCATGAGCAGTTCTTC. V usage is TRBV12-5 and J usage is TRBJ2-1; D is undetermined. The CDR3 consists of 12 residues. V was pared by 8 bases and J by 8 bases, with 13 bases between. Germline V CDR1 and CDR2: LGHNT, FRNRAP.

Here the CDR3 reads CASRHRDSSNQPQHF. CDR3 DNA sequence: TGTGCCAGCAGACACCGGGACAGTAGCAATCAGCCCCAGCATTTT. The V gene is TRBV2, the J gene TRBJ1-5, with 7 bases fitting TRBD1. Germline CDR1 is SNHLY and CDR2 is FYNNEI. V lost 6 bases and J lost 0; bases outside the gene matches: 5. The CDR3 covers 15 residues.

Points on this clone: A much larger clone lies a single base off, so this may be a read error. V gene TRBV2 combines with J gene TRBJ2-7; tentative D call: TRBD1 (5 bases). CDR1 is SNHLY and CDR2 is FYNNEI in the germline V gene. The CDR3 consists of 11 residues. V lost 7 bases and J 9 bases, leaving 13 bases between the germline ends. The CDR3 region is CASTGFDGQYF. Here the CDR3 DNA reads TGTGCCAGCACAGGGTTCGACGGGCAGTACTTC.